What follows is one T cell receptor (beta chain) and its context. In the authors' workflow: Cell counts per sample came from amplifying reference gene primers. Sequenced by immunoSEQ multiplex PCR; TCRdb stores in-frame clones only, minus some. That table gives V, J and clone size, and the DNA gave D and trimming. The sample contains 200,000 to 250,000 clones, around 90% of which appear only once. The CDR3 spans 16 residues. Trimming removed 3 bases from V and 0 bases from J; junction bases left unmatched: 7. CDR1 and CDR2 from the germline V gene are SQVTM and ANQGSEA. The data were taken from a study of blood T cell repertoires in COVID-19. Whole-study context: Specimens from acute and convalescent COVID-19 originated in the United States, Italy and Spain. Nucleic acid was either cDNA or gDNA, and it came from T cells, B-cell-depleted T cells, or PBMCs.

The sequencing input was peripheral blood. The TCR comes from a young man with active or convalescent COVID-19. The chain uses TRBV29-1 and TRBJ1-2, with TRBD1 matching over 10 bases. This chain's CDR3 is CSVDKAGQGTNYGYTF. The CDR3, as DNA: TGCAGCGTTGATAAGGCGGGACAGGGGACTAACTATGGCTACACCTTC.